This T cell receptor (beta chain) derives from a study of shared clonotypes between healthy human individuals. The CDR3 loop spans 11 amino acids. Germline V gene lookup returns CDR1 MDHEN and CDR2 SYDVKM. V lost 6 bases and J 15 bases, leaving 15 bases between the germline ends. Using immunoSEQ multiplex PCR, the repertoire was profiled, and TCRdb retains in-frame clones only, with some absent. The profile shows 2,100,000 or so clones, 90% to 96% of them singletons. Input material: naive CD4+ T cells sorted from blood. Specified subset: CD45RA+ positively selected. This TCR derives from a man between 18 and 29 years old in good health. The chain recombines TRBV28 with TRBJ2-1, with D unclear. The CDR3 DNA follows: TGTGCCAGCAGGTCTCTTGATCAGTGGTTCTTC. The encoded protein is CASRSLDQWFF.